This T cell receptor beta chain was retrieved from a study of cytomegalovirus exposure and HLA in healthy donors. A remark on this clone: Its antigen remains unknown.

The study's findings and limits: The authors considered a cluster of highly shared sequence variants likely to be a sequencing artifact. Later examination showed HLA-associated TCR beta chains had greater clonal expansion than equally common others.

Whereas donors were nominally healthy upon sampling, unrecorded immune exposures were probable. Vbeta (60) and Jbeta (13) primers were used in the PCR. The repertoire was sequenced with immunoSEQ multiplex PCR; TCRdb's copy has only in-frame clones and lacks some. The table has roughly 150,000 clones, approximately 81% seen once. The V gene's germline CDR1 is SGDLS and CDR2 YYNGEE. The CDR3 spans 15 residues. Trimming pared 0 bases from V and 3 bases from J, leaving 13 bases between. J is TRBJ2-7 and V is TRBV9, with D maybe TRBD1 (6 bases). Sequences were obtained from PBMCs. This clonotype was obtained from a female donor in good health and CMV-seronegative. CDR3 nucleotide sequence: TGTGCCAGCAGCGTAGGGCCAGGGGTGGTCTACGAGCAGTACTTC. Amino acid sequence: CASSVGPGVVYEQYF.